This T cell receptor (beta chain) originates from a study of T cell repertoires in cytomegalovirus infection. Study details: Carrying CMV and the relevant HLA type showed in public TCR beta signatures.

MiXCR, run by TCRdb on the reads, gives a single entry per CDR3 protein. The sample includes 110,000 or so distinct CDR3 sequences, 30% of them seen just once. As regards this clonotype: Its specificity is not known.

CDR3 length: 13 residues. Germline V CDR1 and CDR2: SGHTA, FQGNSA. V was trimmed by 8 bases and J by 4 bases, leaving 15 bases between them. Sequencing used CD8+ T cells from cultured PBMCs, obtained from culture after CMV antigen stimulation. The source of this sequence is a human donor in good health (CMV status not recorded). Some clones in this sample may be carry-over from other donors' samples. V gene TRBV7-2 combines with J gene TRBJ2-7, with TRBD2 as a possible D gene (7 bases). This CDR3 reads CASVLRGQYEQYF. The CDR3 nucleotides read TGTGCCAGCGTCTTGCGGGGGCAGTACGAGCAGTACTTC.